This TCR beta chain was captured in a study of patients and donors after allogeneic stem cell transplantation. V lost 2 bases, J lost 0 bases, and 6 bases lay in between. Germline CDR1 and CDR2: SGHRS and YFSETQ. The CDR3 contains 14 residues. TCRdb ran MiXCR on the RT-PCR reads and lists one entry per CDR3 protein. The sample shows 85,000 to 90,000 distinct CDR3 sequences, around 48% of them seen only once. Input material: blood, either unsorted or a sorted T cell fraction (not recorded which). The TCR originated in a human donor who was either an allogeneic HSCT recipient or a stem cell or donor lymphocyte infusion donor (not recorded which). It is not recorded whose cells these are; they may come from a transplant donor. This sequence joins TRBV5-1 and TRBJ1-5; D gene unclear. This chain's CDR3 is CASSFGDSNQPQHF. CDR3 bases: TGCGCCAGCAGCTTTGGAGATAGCAATCAGCCCCAGCATTTT.